This entry concerns a single TCR beta chain. Its antigen is as yet unknown. Of the isolated RNA, all was reverse transcribed, and so the sequenced material was expressed TCRB transcripts. Profiling relied on immunoSEQ multiplex PCR, and the TCRdb table lists in-frame clones only, not all of them. The table lists roughly 300,000 clones, 14% of them singletons. The authors obtained over 98% purity in all sorted populations. This specimen comes from a study of beta chain features in type 1 diabetes. Overall study results and limits: Among patients, naive, central memory and Treg TCRB repertoires appeared more similar than among healthy donors. Amplification by PCR could prefer shorter templates, with the same effect in patients and controls. Reduced insertions and increased deletions marked VDJ junctions in type 1 diabetes patients. In all four CD4+ subsets, TCRB CDR3 length was significantly, moderately reduced in type 1 diabetes.

This CDR3 has 13 amino acids. V was cut by 0 bases and J by 5 bases, with 8 bases left in between. Germline CDR1 is SGHRS and CDR2 is YFSETQ. This receptor was taken from a man younger than 45 with type 1 diabetes. V and J are TRBV5-1 and TRBJ2-5, with unresolved D. Sequenced sample: naive CD4+ T cells from blood. The CDR3 sequence is CASSLDGIETQYF. The CDR3 DNA sequence: TGCGCCAGCAGCTTGGACGGTATTGAGACCCAGTACTTC. Combining the CDR3 with reference TRBV5-1 and TRBJ2-5 gives the whole variable domain KAGVTQTPRYLIKTRGQQVTLSCSPISGHRSVSWYQQTPGQGLQFLFEYFSETQRNKGNFPGRFSGRQFSNSRSEMNVSTLELGDSALYLCASSLDGIETQYFGPGTRLLVL.